This TCR beta chain was recovered during a study of blood T cells in healthy people across ages. Findings of the study overall: Per million T cells, the diversity of TCR beta decreased roughly linearly as age advanced. What prevented conclusive comparison of naive and antigen-experienced cells was that PBMCs were unsorted.

Next came a second PCR, run for about 7 to 11 cycles, which used a sample-barcoded 5' primer along with a J-beta primer mix. TCRdb recomputed calls from the 5' RACE reads with MiXCR, one row per CDR3 protein. The sample carries 600,000 to 800,000 distinct CDR3 sequences, roughly half recorded once. V lost 2 bases, J lost 8 bases, and 9 bases lay in between. CDR1 and CDR2 (germline): MNHEY, SVGEGT. The CDR3 spans 12 residues. This clonotype was seen at least ten times. Its antigen is not identified. The TCR sequence derives from a woman at least 80 years old in good health. The rearrangement uses TRBV6-2 or TRBV6-3 and TRBJ1-2; D not certain. Sequencing was done on a sample of blood. As DNA, the CDR3 is TGTGCCAGCAGTTACCCGACGGAGGGCTACACCTTC. Encoded protein: CASSYPTEGYTF.